The 26 T cell receptor beta chains below all came from one sample that was sequenced in a study of CD8+ T cells in alopecia areata. Sequencing relied on a cDNA template that was reverse transcribed from extracted RNA. This table comes from immunoSEQ multiplex PCR, and its TCRdb copy is limited to in-frame clones, with some not included. There are about 130,000 clones in the sample; about 50% occur only once, and around 20% lies in the top ten. This specimen was CD8+ T cells sorted from blood, taken at week 0. The receptors were sampled from a human donor with alopecia areata.

J is TRBJ2-7 and V is TRBV5-6; TRBD1 agrees at 9 bases. This CDR3 has 15 residues. Germline CDR1 SGHDT, CDR2 YYEEEE. V was pared by 4 bases and J by 5 bases, with 10 bases of the junction left unmatched. As DNA, the CDR3 is TGTGCCAGCAGCGGGCTGAACAGGGGGCAAGACGAGCAGTACTTC. Translating gives CASSGLNRGQDEQYF.

The chain links TRBV15 to TRBJ2-2; maybe TRBD2 (6 bases). The V gene lost 5 bases and the J gene lost 3 bases, with 13 bases spanning the gap. This CDR3 has 15 residues. Looked up from germline, CDR1 is LNHNV and CDR2 is YYDKDF (reference sequence). The CDR3 region has the DNA TGTGCCACCAGCGGCCGACTAGGGCACACCGGGGAGCTGTTTTTT. Its translation is CATSGRLGHTGELFF.

This clone was counted a few times. In DNA, the CDR3 is TGTGCCAGCAGCAGTGGTCGGTTGGCGCGGCAGTTCTTC. Protein sequence: CASSSGRLARQFF. The rearrangement joins TRBV5-6 to TRBJ2-1, with no clear D. Trimming removed 4 bases at V and 12 bases at J, with 17 bases between. The germline V gene has CDR1 SGHDT and CDR2 YYEEEE. The CDR3 consists of 13 residues.

This chain uses TRBV7-9 with TRBJ1-2; D uncertain. The CDR3 totals 12 residues. Germline loops: CDR1 SEHNR, CDR2 FQNEAQ (reference sequence). Trimming took 2 bases from V and 5 from J, leaving 6 bases between them. The CDR3 region is CASSLKLYGYTF. CDR3 in DNA: TGTGCCAGCAGCTTAAAGTTATATGGCTACACCTTC.

CDR3: CASSYSLAGLDEQYF. The CDR3 DNA follows: TGTGCCAGCAGTTACTCACTAGCGGGGCTCGACGAGCAGTACTTC. The chain joins TRBV6-5 to TRBJ2-7; 10 nucleotides align to TRBD2. The CDR3 has 15 amino acids. CDR1 and CDR2 (germline): MNHEY, SVGAGI. The ends lost 0 bases at V and 5 bases at J; junction bases unmatched: 4.

The chain has TRBV27 and TRBJ2-7; the match to TRBD1 covers 9 bases. The CDR3 loop spans 14 amino acids. The J segment lost 4 bases and the V segment lost 5 bases, leaving 6 bases of the junction unmatched. The germline gives CDR1 MNHEY, CDR2 SMNVEV (reference sequence). This CDR3 reads CASSAGTGWYEQYF. DNA of the CDR3: TGTGCCAGCAGTGCCGGGACAGGGTGGTACGAGCAGTACTTC.

Only a few counts were recorded for this clone. CDR3 bases: TGCAGCGTTGATTTTAGGGAGAATGGCTACACCTTC. The encoded protein is CSVDFRENGYTF. The rearrangement joins TRBV29-1 to TRBJ1-2; D not resolved. V lost 3 bases and J lost 6, with 11 bases in between. The CDR3 totals 12 residues. Germline lookup yields CDR1 SQVTM and CDR2 ANQGSEA.

This sequence joins TRBV27 and TRBJ2-1; 7 bases agree with TRBD2. From germline, CDR1 is MNHEY and CDR2 SMNVEV (reference sequence). The V segment lost 3 bases and the J segment 3 bases; nucleotides outside the gene matches: 8. This CDR3 region has 16 residues. The CDR3 is CASSFSSGVLYNEQFF. The CDR3 coding sequence is TGTGCCAGCAGTTTTTCGAGCGGGGTCCTCTACAATGAGCAGTTCTTC.

The chain couples TRBV6-5 to TRBJ1-1; 9 bases are a match to TRBD1. There are 14 residues in the CDR3. The germline CDR1 and CDR2 sequences are MNHEY and SVGAGI. Losses at the gene ends were 9 bases for V and 3 bases for J; bases not matched to a gene: 8. CDR3 DNA sequence: TGTGCCAGTAACTGGGACAGGGCGGACACTGAAGCTTTCTTT. It translates to CASNWDRADTEAFF.

This clone occurred many times. The V and J genes are TRBV15 and TRBJ2-7, with 10 bases that match TRBD1. This CDR3 is 15 amino acids long. V trimming: 0 bases; J trimming: 3 bases; junction bases outside the gene matches: 2. Germline-derived CDR1 and CDR2 are LNHNV and YYDKDF (reference sequence). CDR3 nucleotides: TGTGCCACCAGCAGAGATCGGACAGGGGGCTACGAGCAGTACTTC. Translated: CATSRDRTGGYEQYF.

The chain has TRBV30 and TRBJ2-7; a weak D match, TRBD1 (5 bases). The CDR3 extends over 16 amino acids. The germline gives CDR1 GTSNPN, CDR2 SVGIG (reference sequence). Between the trimmed V and J ends, which lost 3 bases and 6 bases, there was a span of 24 bases. As DNA, the CDR3 is TGTGCCTGGAGCAAATACCAGGGTATAGCTCAGCGCGAGCAGTACTTC. Encoded protein: CAWSKYQGIAQREQYF.

The gene calls are TRBV20-1 and TRBJ2-7, with unresolved D. The CDR3 runs 11 residues. V was cut by 2 bases and J by 4 bases, with 6 bases left in between. CDR1 and CDR2 (germline): DFQATT, SNEGSKA (reference sequence). The CDR3: CSARLKYEQYF. CDR3 coding DNA: TGCAGTGCTAGACTGAAATACGAGCAGTACTTC.

The J gene is TRBJ1-4, the V gene TRBV6-5, with D uncertain. The CDR3 has 12 amino acids. Trimming pared 6 bases from V and 6 bases from J, leaving 8 bases between. Germline values: CDR1 MNHEY, CDR2 SVGAGI. The CDR3 is CASSPNYEKLFF. The CDR3 region has the DNA TGTGCCAGCAGCCCTAACTATGAAAAACTGTTTTTT.

This clone was observed once. V gene TRBV9 combines with J gene TRBJ2-3, with D tentatively TRBD2 (6 bases). Germline values: CDR1 SGDLS, CDR2 YYNGEE. V was cut by 3 bases and J by 1 base, with 12 bases left in between. CDR3 length equals 15 residues. The CDR3 sequence: CASSDGSGGTDTQYF. Here the CDR3 DNA reads TGTGCCAGCAGCGACGGTAGCGGAGGCACAGATACGCAGTATTTT.

V and J are TRBV7-9 and TRBJ2-2; 7 bases line up with TRBD1. The V gene's germline CDR1 is SEHNR and CDR2 FQNEAQ (reference sequence). The CDR3 is 15 amino acids. V gave up 5 bases and J gave up 4 bases; unmatched junction bases: 7. CDR3 nucleotide sequence: TGTGCCAGCAGCCCAGGGGGTCCCCTCACCGGGGAGCTGTTTTTT. It is translated as CASSPGGPLTGELFF.

The chain links TRBV18 to TRBJ2-1, with 7 bases that match TRBD1. This CDR3 contains 13 residues. Germline lookup yields CDR1 KGHSH and CDR2 LQKENI. Trimming removed 1 base from V and 6 bases from J; junction bases left unmatched: 0. The CDR3 DNA sequence: TGTGCCAGCTCACCACGACAGGGCAATGAGCAGTTCTTC. Its protein product is CASSPRQGNEQFF.

J is TRBJ2-1 and V is TRBV9, with TRBD2 matching 10 bases. The CDR3 is 13 amino acids. Germline V gene lookup returns CDR1 SGDLS and CDR2 YYNGEE. The V gene end was trimmed by 7 bases and the J gene end by 8 bases; junction bases not matched to a gene: 6. The CDR3 spells CASGAGGPDEQFF. The CDR3 DNA reads TGTGCCAGCGGAGCGGGGGGGCCGGATGAGCAGTTCTTC.

The chain couples TRBV15 to TRBJ1-1; D remains unclear. CDR3 length equals 15 residues. The germline V and J ends were trimmed by 0 bases and 4 bases, with 12 bases remaining between them. From germline, CDR1 is LNHNV and CDR2 YYDKDF (reference sequence). For the CDR3, the DNA is TGTGCCACCAGCAGAGATGGGGAGGGAGCCACTGAAGCTTTCTTT. Translated, it gives CATSRDGEGATEAFF.

This clone was counted between two and nine times. The chain employs TRBV7-9 and TRBJ2-1; D gene ambiguous. Trimming pared 1 base from V and 12 bases from J, leaving 10 bases between. The length of the CDR3 is 12 residues. Germline V gene sequence: CDR1 SEHNR, CDR2 FQNEAQ (reference sequence). Here the CDR3 reads CASSLESRRQFF. The CDR3 region has the DNA TGTGCCAGCAGCTTAGAGTCTAGACGGCAGTTCTTC.

This clone was detected many times. The chain combines TRBV6-1 with TRBJ2-6; weak D call: TRBD1 (6 bases). With 5 bases removed from V and 0 bases from J, the gap between germline ends came to 8 bases. The CDR3 covers 15 residues. The V gene's germline CDR1 is MNHNS and CDR2 SASEGT. CDR3 sequence: CASSIGGSGANVLTF. The CDR3 nucleotides read TGTGCCAGCAGTATAGGGGGCTCTGGGGCCAACGTCCTGACTTTC.

This rearrangement joins TRBV6-5 to TRBJ1-1; D unclear. This CDR3 contains 13 residues. V was shortened by 6 bases and J by 4 bases, with 12 bases between the two germline ends. Germline V gene sequence: CDR1 MNHEY, CDR2 SVGAGI. This chain's CDR3 is CASSNMGSTEAFF. CDR3 bases: TGTGCCAGCAGCAACATGGGTTCCACTGAAGCTTTCTTT.

This clone was counted a few times. CDR3 sequence: CASGAGGSNYGYTF. DNA for the CDR3: TGTGCCAGCGGGGCAGGAGGATCAAACTATGGCTACACCTTC. This chain uses TRBV19 with TRBJ1-2; tentative D call: TRBD1 (5 bases). V was cut by 9 bases and J by 2 bases, with 16 bases left in between. From germline, CDR1 is LNHDA and CDR2 SQIVND (reference sequence). The CDR3 extends over 14 amino acids.

This chain joins TRBV7-9 and TRBJ1-1; D is ambiguous. Germline values: CDR1 SEHNR, CDR2 FQNEAQ (reference sequence). The CDR3 is made up of 13 amino acids. With 3 bases removed from V and 8 bases from J, the gap between germline ends came to 13 bases. The CDR3 sequence: CASSFSGRREAFF. The DNA for the CDR3 is TGTGCCAGCAGCTTCTCAGGTCGAAGGGAAGCTTTCTTT.

This clone has a handful of counts. The gene calls are TRBV10-3 and TRBJ1-1; D uncertain. This CDR3 is built from 11 residues. Germline-derived CDR1 and CDR2 are ENHRY and SYGVKD. The V end was cut by 2 bases, the J end by 5 bases, with 3 bases between. The CDR3 DNA sequence: TGTGCCATCAGTGAGGGGACTGAAGCTTTCTTT. Its protein is CAISEGTEAFF.

This clone was seen only a few times. One junction end disagrees with the germline gene, perhaps due to a read error. The chain uses TRBV25-1 and TRBJ2-5; D gene ambiguous. This CDR3 spans 10 amino acids. Germline lookup yields CDR1 MGHDK and CDR2 SYGVNS. The CDR3 DNA sequence: TGTGCCAGCGCGGAAGAAACCCAGTACTTC. It yields the protein CASAEETQYF. Using reference TRBV25-1 and TRBJ2-5 for the parts outside the CDR3, the full variable domain is EADIYQTPRYLVIGTGKKITLECSQTMGHDKMYWYQQDPGMELHLIHYSYGVNSTEKGDLSSESTVSRIRTEHFPLTLESARPSHTSQYLCASAEETQYFGPGTRLLVL.

In its sample, this clone was seen a few times. The chain carries TRBV29-1 and TRBJ1-1, with a possible D match to TRBD1 (6 bases). V lost 7 bases to trimming and J lost 3 bases, with 9 bases between them. Per the germline V gene, CDR1 is SQVTM and CDR2 is ANQGSEA. The CDR3 is 11 amino acids. CDR3 region: CSAEGDTEAFF. The CDR3, as DNA: TGCAGCGCAGAGGGGGACACTGAAGCTTTCTTT.